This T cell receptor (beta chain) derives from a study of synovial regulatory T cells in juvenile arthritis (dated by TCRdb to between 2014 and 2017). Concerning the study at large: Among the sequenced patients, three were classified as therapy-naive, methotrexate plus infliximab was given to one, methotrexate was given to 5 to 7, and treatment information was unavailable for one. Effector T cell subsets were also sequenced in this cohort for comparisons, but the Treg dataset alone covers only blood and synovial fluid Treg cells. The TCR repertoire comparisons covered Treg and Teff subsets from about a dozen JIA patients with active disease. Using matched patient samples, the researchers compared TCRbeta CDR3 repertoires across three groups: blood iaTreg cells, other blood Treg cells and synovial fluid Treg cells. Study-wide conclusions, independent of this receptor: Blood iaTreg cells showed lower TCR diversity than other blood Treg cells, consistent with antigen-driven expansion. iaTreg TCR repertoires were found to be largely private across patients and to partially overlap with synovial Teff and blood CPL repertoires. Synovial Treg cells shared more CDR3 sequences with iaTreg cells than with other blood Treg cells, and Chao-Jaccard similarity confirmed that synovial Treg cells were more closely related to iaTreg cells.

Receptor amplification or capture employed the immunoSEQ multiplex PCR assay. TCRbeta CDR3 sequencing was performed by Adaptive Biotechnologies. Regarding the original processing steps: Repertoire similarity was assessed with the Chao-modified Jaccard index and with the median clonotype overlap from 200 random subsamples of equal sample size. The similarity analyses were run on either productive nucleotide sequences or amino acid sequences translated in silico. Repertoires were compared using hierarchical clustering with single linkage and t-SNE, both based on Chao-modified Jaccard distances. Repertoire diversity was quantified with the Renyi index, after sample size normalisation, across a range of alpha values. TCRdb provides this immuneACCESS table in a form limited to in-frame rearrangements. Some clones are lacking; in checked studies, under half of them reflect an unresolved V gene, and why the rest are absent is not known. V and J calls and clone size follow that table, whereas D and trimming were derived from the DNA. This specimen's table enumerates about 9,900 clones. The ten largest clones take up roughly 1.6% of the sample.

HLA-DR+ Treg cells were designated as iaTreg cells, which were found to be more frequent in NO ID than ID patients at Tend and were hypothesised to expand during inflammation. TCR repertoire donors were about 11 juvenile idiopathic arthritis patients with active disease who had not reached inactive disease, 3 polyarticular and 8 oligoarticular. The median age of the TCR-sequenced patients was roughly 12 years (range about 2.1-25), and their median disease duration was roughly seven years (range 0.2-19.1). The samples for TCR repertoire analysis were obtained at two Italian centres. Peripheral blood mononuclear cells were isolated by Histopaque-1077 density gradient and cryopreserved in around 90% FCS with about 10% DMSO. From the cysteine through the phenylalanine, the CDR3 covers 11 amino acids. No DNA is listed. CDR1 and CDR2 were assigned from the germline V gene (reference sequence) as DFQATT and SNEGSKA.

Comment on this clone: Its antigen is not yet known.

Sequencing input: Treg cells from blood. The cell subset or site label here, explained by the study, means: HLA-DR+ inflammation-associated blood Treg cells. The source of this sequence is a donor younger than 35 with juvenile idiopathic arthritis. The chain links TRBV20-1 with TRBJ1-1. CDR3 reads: CSADGHTEAFF.